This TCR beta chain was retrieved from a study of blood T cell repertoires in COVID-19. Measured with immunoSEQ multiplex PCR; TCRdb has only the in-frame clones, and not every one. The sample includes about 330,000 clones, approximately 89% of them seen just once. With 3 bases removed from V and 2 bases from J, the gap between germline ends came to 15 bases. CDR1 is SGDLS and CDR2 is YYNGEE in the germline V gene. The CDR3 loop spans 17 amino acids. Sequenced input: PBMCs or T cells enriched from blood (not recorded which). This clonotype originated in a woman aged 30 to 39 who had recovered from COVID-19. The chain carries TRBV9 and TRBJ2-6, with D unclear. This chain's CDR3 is CASSARTAGTGANVLTF. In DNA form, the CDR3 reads TGTGCCAGCAGCGCTCGAACAGCAGGTACTGGGGCCAACGTCCTGACTTTC.